This TCR beta chain stems from a study of blood T cell repertoires in COVID-19. The authors' processing: Reference gene primer amplification gave estimated nucleated cell counts. The repertoire was sequenced with immunoSEQ multiplex PCR; TCRdb's copy has only in-frame clones and lacks some. V, J and clone size derive from that table, while D and trimming were established from the DNA sequence. The repertoire consists of about 40,000 clones, with around 87% occurring once and the leading ten covering roughly 19%. A word on this clone: The junction and the germline gene differ at one end; a read error may be behind it.

This CDR3 contains 13 residues. The germline V gene has CDR1 LGHDT and CDR2 YNNKEL (reference sequence). This sequence joins TRBV3-1 (or the pseudogene TRBV3-2) and TRBJ2-1; 8 bases fit TRBD2. This TCR was recovered from a man aged 50-59 years in a cohort sampled during active COVID-19. Source material: peripheral blood. CDR3 residues: CASSQSVKTGGVF. The CDR3 DNA reads as TGTGCCAGCAGCCAATCGGTGAAGACGGGGGGGGTCTTC.